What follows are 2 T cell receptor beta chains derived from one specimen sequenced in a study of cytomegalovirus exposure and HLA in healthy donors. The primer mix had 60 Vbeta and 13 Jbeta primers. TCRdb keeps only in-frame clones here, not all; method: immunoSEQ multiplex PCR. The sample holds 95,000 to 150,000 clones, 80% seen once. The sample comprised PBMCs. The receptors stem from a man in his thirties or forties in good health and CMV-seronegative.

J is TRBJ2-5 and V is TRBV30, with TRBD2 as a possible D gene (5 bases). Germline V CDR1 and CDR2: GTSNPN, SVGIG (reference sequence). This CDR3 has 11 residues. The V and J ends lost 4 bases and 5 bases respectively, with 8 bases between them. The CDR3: CAWTAGETQYF. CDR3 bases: TGTGCCTGGACCGCGGGTGAGACCCAGTACTTC.

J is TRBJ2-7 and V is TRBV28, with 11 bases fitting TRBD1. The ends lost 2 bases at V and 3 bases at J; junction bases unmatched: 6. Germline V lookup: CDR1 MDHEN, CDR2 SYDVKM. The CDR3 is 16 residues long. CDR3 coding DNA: TGTGCCAGCAGTTTACCCGGGACAGGGGGTGGCTACGAGCAGTACTTC. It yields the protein CASSLPGTGGGYEQYF. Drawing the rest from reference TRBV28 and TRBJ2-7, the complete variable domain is DVKVTQSSRYLVKRTGEKVFLECVQDMDHENMFWYRQDPGLGLRLIYFSYDVKMKEKGDIPEGYSVSREKKERFSLILESASTNQTSMYLCASSLPGTGGGYEQYFGPGTRLTVT.